This T cell receptor beta chain emerged from a study of post-analysis software for immune sequencing data. In the study overall: Clinical courses comprised relapsing-remitting, secondary progressive and progressive-relapsing multiple sclerosis.

Prepared libraries of TCR beta cDNA carried unique molecular identifiers. TCRdb passed the PCR reads through MiXCR, listing each CDR3 protein once. The data show some 500,000 distinct CDR3 sequences, around 40% seen once. In the case of this clonotype: Its antigen remains unidentified.

General study results and limits: When patients were compared with controls, roughly five TRBV segments were more frequent, TRBV5-6, TRBV5-1 and TRBV20-1 among them. People with multiple sclerosis had a significantly lower normalized Chao1 diversity than controls did.

The CDR3 covers 17 residues. With 6 bases clipped from V and 3 bases from J, the junction kept 8 bases outside the gene matches. CDR1 MNHEY and CDR2 SVGEGT come from the germline V gene. The gene calls are TRBV6-2 or TRBV6-3 and TRBJ2-1; 13 bases map to TRBD2. The TCR originated in a girl under 18 with multiple sclerosis. What was sequenced was blood. The CDR3 DNA reads TGTGCCAGCAGGATGACTCGGACTAGCGGGAGCTACAATGAGCAGTTCTTC. It specifies CASRMTRTSGSYNEQFF.